This is a list of T cell receptor beta chains from one sample in a study of T cell responses to AZD1222 COVID-19 vaccine. Libraries were prepared by immunoSEQ multiplex PCR; TCRdb keeps only in-frame clonotypes and omits some of them. The table lists about 120,000 clones, 85% to 90% of them singletons. The source material was peripheral blood, sampled on day 0 of AZD1222 vaccination. These receptors all come from an adult in good health. Both conserved end residues are part of each CDR3. A D gene is named only where the DNA matches it firmly. Clone size is stated in some rows and not others, as once, few, many or a class when expanded.

CASSLAGQGGPPTGELFF,TGTGCCAGCAGCTTAGCCGGACAGGGGGGACCCCCCACCGGGGAGCTGTTTTTT,TRBJ2-2,TRBD1,TRBV11-2,-
CASSVTGSGNTIYF,TGCGCCAGCAGCGTGACAGGGAGCGGAAACACCATATATTTT,TRBJ1-3,TRBD1,TRBV5-1,-
CSVLGGNSYNEQFF,TGCAGCGTTCTCGGGGGGAATAGCTACAATGAGCAGTTCTTC,TRBJ2-1,TRBD2,TRBV29-1,-
CASSREGQRQYF,TGCGCCAGCAGCCGAGAGGGCCAGCGGCAGTACTTC,TRBJ2-5,-,TRBV5-1,-
CASSLTLASTGELFF,TGTGCCAGCAGCTTGACCCTAGCGAGCACCGGGGAGCTGTTTTTT,TRBJ2-2,-,TRBV5-5,-
CASSPRTDPYEQYF,TGTGCCAGCTCACCACGGACAGACCCCTACGAGCAGTACTTC,TRBJ2-7,-,TRBV18,-
CAISDSTYEQYF,TGTGCCATCAGTGACAGTACCTACGAGCAGTACTTC,TRBJ2-7,-,TRBV10-3,once
CASSIGQGNNSPLHF,TGCGCCAGCAGCATAGGACAGGGTAACAATTCACCCCTCCACTTT,TRBJ1-6,TRBD1,TRBV5-1,-
CASSPTGPNTEAFF,TGTGCCAGCTCACCGACGGGACCGAACACTGAAGCTTTCTTT,TRBJ1-1,-,TRBV18,once
CASSPRTEYTDTQYF,TGTGCCAGCTCACCACGGACAGAGTATACAGATACGCAGTATTTT,TRBJ2-3,-,TRBV18,-
CASSLEGLTDTQYF,TGTGCCAGCAGCTTAGAGGGCCTCACAGATACGCAGTATTTT,TRBJ2-3,-,TRBV7-9,-
CASKSLSGDQETQYF,TGTGCCAGTAAGAGTCTGAGCGGGGACCAAGAGACCCAGTACTTC,TRBJ2-5,TRBD2,TRBV6-5,-
CASSSSSGVDEQYF,TGTGCCAGCAGTTCCTCTAGCGGAGTAGACGAGCAGTACTTC,TRBJ2-7,TRBD2,TRBV7-3,-
CASSYSMGLAGGGNTQYF,TGTGCCAGCAGTTACTCTATGGGACTAGCGGGAGGCGGAAATACGCAGTATTTT,TRBJ2-3,TRBD2,TRBV6-2/TRBV6-3,-
CASSQDGEGFQPQHF,TGTGCCAGCAGCCAAGACGGGGAGGGATTCCAGCCCCAGCATTTT,TRBJ1-5,-,TRBV3-1/TRBV3-2,-
CSASVTGYYGYTF,TGCAGTGCTAGTGTTACAGGGTACTATGGCTACACCTTC,TRBJ1-2,-,TRBV20-1,-
CASSGSGGAYEQYF,TGTGCCAGCAGCGGCAGCGGGGGGGCCTACGAGCAGTACTTC,TRBJ2-7,TRBD2,TRBV9,-
CASSYYPGTSNTEAFF,TGTGCCAGCAGTTACTACCCCGGGACGTCGAACACTGAAGCTTTCTTT,TRBJ1-1,-,TRBV6-5,-
CASSPGQGWVNTEAFF,TGCGCCAGCAGCCCCGGACAGGGTTGGGTGAACACTGAAGCTTTCTTT,TRBJ1-1,TRBD1,TRBV5-1,-
CASSYSWGQGVGYTF,TGTGCCAGCAGTTACTCGTGGGGACAGGGGGTAGGCTACACCTTC,TRBJ1-2,TRBD1,TRBV6-5,-
CASSRGRTVQETQYF,TGCGCCAGCAGCCGGGGCAGGACAGTTCAAGAGACCCAGTACTTC,TRBJ2-5,-,TRBV4-3,-
CASRRGGSLNQPQHF,TGTGCCAGCAGGAGGGGCGGCAGCTTGAATCAGCCCCAGCATTTT,TRBJ1-5,-,TRBV28,few
CASSPPGGLVTQNTGELFF,TGTGCCAGCTCACCACCCGGGGGCCTAGTGACTCAGAACACCGGGGAGCTGTTTTTT,TRBJ2-2,-,TRBV18,-
CASSYSQPTGASTDTQYF,TGTGCCAGCAGTTACTCGCAGCCGACAGGGGCCAGCACAGATACGCAGTATTTT,TRBJ2-3,TRBD1,TRBV6-2/TRBV6-3,-
CASSYSSFLGETQYF,TGTGCCAGCAGTTACTCGTCCTTCCTTGGGGAGACCCAGTACTTC,TRBJ2-5,-,TRBV6-2/TRBV6-3,-
CASSARGTGGDYGYTF,TGTGCCAGCAGTGCACGCGGGACAGGGGGTGACTATGGCTACACCTTC,TRBJ1-2,TRBD1,TRBV6-1,-
CASGNNEQFF,TGTGCCAGCGGGAACAATGAGCAGTTCTTC,TRBJ2-1,-,TRBV14,-
CASRQTGANVLTF,TGTGCCAGCAGACAGACTGGGGCCAACGTCCTGACTTTC,TRBJ2-6,-,TRBV12-3/TRBV12-4,-
CASSSDRNTEAFF,TGTGCCAGCAGTTCCGACAGGAACACTGAAGCTTTCTTT,TRBJ1-1,-,TRBV12-3/TRBV12-4,few
CASSPSLTSGTTGELFF,TGTGCCAGCTCACCATCGCTGACTAGCGGGACTACCGGGGAGCTGTTTTTT,TRBJ2-2,TRBD2,TRBV18,-
CASSLGISGGAYNEQFF,TGTGCCAGCAGCTTAGGCATTAGCGGGGGTGCCTACAATGAGCAGTTCTTC,TRBJ2-1,TRBD2,TRBV7-9,-
CAFRQQNTGELFF,TGTGCCTTCAGACAACAGAACACCGGGGAGCTGTTTTTT,TRBJ2-2,-,TRBV3-1/TRBV3-2,-
CASSLISLGRQGMGGGFSTDTQYF,TGTGCCAGCAGCTTAATTTCTCTCGGGCGTCAGGGTATGGGCGGGGGGTTTAGCACAGATACGCAGTATTTT,TRBJ2-3,TRBD2,TRBV7-3,-
CASSLRTGLTNEKLFF,TGTGCCAGCAGCTTGAGGACAGGACTAACTAATGAAAAACTGTTTTTT,TRBJ1-4,TRBD1,TRBV5-6,-
CASSPGLAHSSYEQYF,TGTGCCAGCTCACCAGGACTCGCACATAGCTCCTACGAGCAGTACTTC,TRBJ2-7,-,TRBV18,-
CASSEHSDLTDTQYF,TGTGCCAGCAGTGAACACTCCGATCTCACAGATACGCAGTATTTT,TRBJ2-3,-,TRBV25-1,-
CASSFRQPFGELFF,TGTGCCAGCAGTTTTAGACAGCCCTTTGGAGAACTGTTTTTT,TRBJ1-4,-,TRBV27,few
CASSFNTEAFF,TGCGCCAGCAGCTTTAACACTGAAGCTTTCTTT,TRBJ1-1,-,TRBV5-1,-
CASSLGQANGLNEQFF,TGTGCCAGCAGCTTAGGACAGGCCAACGGCCTCAATGAGCAGTTCTTC,TRBJ2-1,-,TRBV7-9,-
CASDWRGDNQPQHF,TGTGCCAGCGACTGGAGGGGGGACAATCAGCCCCAGCATTTT,TRBJ1-5,-,TRBV27,-
CASSLGGVSSYEQYF,TGTGCCAGCAGCTTGGGAGGGGTTTCCTCCTACGAGCAGTACTTC,TRBJ2-7,-,TRBV5-4,-
CASSPEGRLYGYTF,TGTGCCAGCAGTCCCGAAGGGCGACTTTATGGCTACACCTTC,TRBJ1-2,-,TRBV27,-
CASSLAGGNQPQHF,TGTGCCAGCAGTCTCGCAGGGGGCAATCAGCCCCAGCATTTT,TRBJ1-5,-,TRBV28,-
CASSYRRGGDTGELFF,TGTGCCAGCAGTTACCGGCGGGGGGGCGACACCGGGGAGCTGTTTTTT,TRBJ2-2,TRBD2,TRBV6-2/TRBV6-3,-
CATSDSRPSGISYNEQFF,TGTGCCACCAGTGATTCCCGGCCTAGCGGGATCTCCTACAATGAGCAGTTCTTC,TRBJ2-1,TRBD2,TRBV24-1,-
CSVLSGGPRDTDTQYF,TGCAGCGTTCTGTCGGGAGGGCCGCGTGACACAGATACGCAGTATTTT,TRBJ2-3,TRBD2,TRBV29-1,-
CASSVGPGQGYEQYF,TGTGCCAGCAGCGTAGGACCGGGACAGGGCTACGAGCAGTACTTC,TRBJ2-7,TRBD1,TRBV9,few
CSVASSSTTEAFF,TGCAGCGTCGCTTCCAGTAGTACCACTGAAGCTTTCTTT,TRBJ1-1,-,TRBV29-1,-
CASSLVGSYSNQPQHF,TGTGCCAGCAGCTTAGTTGGGAGTTATAGCAATCAGCCCCAGCATTTT,TRBJ1-5,-,TRBV7-2,-
CASSTKGTSGGFYNEQFF,TGTGCCAGTAGTACTAAAGGGACTAGCGGGGGATTCTACAATGAGCAGTTCTTC,TRBJ2-1,TRBD2,TRBV19,-
CASSLRGNSEAFF,TGTGCCAGCAGCTTACGCGGGAACTCTGAAGCTTTCTTT,TRBJ1-1,-,TRBV11-3,-
CASSQARSGRFMNTEAFF,TGTGCCAGCAGCCAAGCTAGGTCCGGGAGATTCATGAACACTGAAGCTTTCTTT,TRBJ1-1,-,TRBV3-1/TRBV3-2,-
CASSLAGELFF,TGTGCCAGCAGCTTAGCCGGGGAGCTGTTTTTT,TRBJ2-2,-,TRBV11-2,-
CASSPGENQPQHF,TGTGCCAGCAGCCCAGGGGAGAATCAGCCCCAGCATTTT,TRBJ1-5,-,TRBV3-1/TRBV3-2,-
CASSYSTRVDTQYF,TGTGCCAGCAGTTACTCGACTAGGGTAGATACGCAGTATTTT,TRBJ2-3,-,TRBV6-5,-
CASSQAGGNSGNTIYF,TGTGCCAGCAGCCAGGCAGGGGGAAACTCTGGAAACACCATATATTTT,TRBJ1-3,TRBD1,TRBV4-2,once
CASSIWSGASDEQFF,TGTGCCAGTAGCATATGGTCGGGAGCTTCCGATGAGCAGTTCTTC,TRBJ2-1,-,TRBV19,-
CASIPGGAGGPGNTIYF,TGTGCCAGCATCCCCGGAGGAGCGGGAGGTCCTGGAAACACCATATATTTT,TRBJ1-3,-,TRBV11-2,-